This passage covers 17 T cell receptor beta chains from one sample sequenced in a study of CD8 T cells in Susac syndrome. Reverse transcription of about 0.5 to 1 ug RNA used random hexamers. TCRdb redid the calling of the immunoSEQ multiplex PCR reads with MiXCR, one entry per CDR3 protein. The sample consists of 230,000 or so distinct CDR3 sequences, nearly 97% of them appearing once. Input material: CD4+ T cells from PBMCs. The receptors shown here come from a human donor with multiple sclerosis.

This clonotype appeared a few times. The chain has TRBV28 and TRBJ2-5, with D perhaps matching TRBD1 (7 bases). The germline V gene has CDR1 MDHEN and CDR2 SYDVKM. The V end was cut by 4 bases, the J end by 5 bases, with 14 bases between. The length of the CDR3 is 14 residues. The DNA for the CDR3 is TGTGCCAGCAGTTCGAACAGGGGAGGTGAGACCCAGTACTTC. Its protein product is CASSSNRGGETQYF.

The chain recombines TRBV18 with TRBJ2-1, with D tentatively TRBD2 (5 bases). Trimming removed 3 bases at V and 12 bases at J, with 15 bases between. CDR3 size: 13 residues. CDR1 and CDR2 from the germline V gene are KGHSH and LQKENI. The CDR3 loop is CASSPDALGRQFF. The CDR3 DNA reads TGTGCCAGCTCACCCGACGCCCTGGGGAGGCAGTTCTTC.

The chain joins TRBV3-1 to TRBJ2-7; 8 positions agree with TRBD1. This CDR3 is built from 15 residues. The ends lost 4 bases at V and 6 bases at J; junction bases unmatched: 11. Germline CDR1 and CDR2: LGHDT and YNNKEL (reference sequence). CDR3 coding DNA: TGTGCCAGCAGCCGGATCACAGGGGGAACACGCGAGCAGTACTTC. This gives the protein CASSRITGGTREQYF.

This chain links TRBV13 with TRBJ2-6; 7 bases line up with TRBD1. CDR3 length: 18 amino acids. Per the germline V gene, CDR1 is PRHDT and CDR2 is FYEKMQ (reference sequence). V was pared by 5 bases and J by 0 bases, with 10 bases of the junction left unmatched. Here the CDR3 reads CASSIRQGRSSGANVLTF. CDR3 bases: TGTGCCAGCAGCATAAGACAGGGAAGGTCCTCTGGGGCCAACGTCCTGACTTTC.

There are a few counts of this clonotype. The V call is TRBV24-1, the J call TRBJ2-5; weak D call: TRBD2 (6 bases). CDR1 and CDR2 (germline): KGHDR, SFDVKD. The V end lost 9 bases, the J end lost 5 bases, and 9 bases lay between the germline ends. This CDR3 contains 11 residues. This CDR3 reads CATSRGETQYF. The CDR3 DNA follows: TGTGCCACCTCCCGGGGGGAGACCCAGTACTTC.

The genes are TRBV11-2 and TRBJ2-1; D may match TRBD1 or TRBD2 (5 bases each). V was trimmed by 4 bases and J by 10 bases, leaving 23 bases between them. Germline assignment: CDR1 SGHAT and CDR2 FQNNGV. The CDR3 is 16 amino acids. The CDR3 sequence is CASSSLVSGSTGEQFF. The CDR3 DNA reads as TGTGCCAGCAGCTCCCTCGTCTCAGGGAGTACGGGGGAGCAGTTCTTC.

The chain carries TRBV18 and TRBJ2-5; 9 bases agree with TRBD2. Trimming at V came to 0 bases and at J to 1 base, leaving 3 bases not matched to a gene. This CDR3 has 16 amino acids. CDR1 and CDR2 (germline): KGHSH, LQKENI. The CDR3 loop is CASSPPRREGQETQYF. In nucleotides, the CDR3 is TGTGCCAGCTCACCACCTAGGCGGGAGGGCCAAGAGACCCAGTACTTC.

The CDR3 bases are TGTGCCAGCAGCCAAGAAGGGCCCCGGGGGGCGGATGGCTACACCTTC. Protein product: CASSQEGPRGADGYTF. The rearrangement joins TRBV4-2 to TRBJ1-2, with D perhaps matching TRBD1 (6 bases). V lost 0 bases and J 6 bases, leaving 17 bases between the germline ends. Germline-derived CDR1 and CDR2 are LGHNA and YNFKEQ. This CDR3 is built from 16 residues.

This chain links TRBV10-3 with TRBJ2-5, with TRBD2 matching 12 bases. From germline, CDR1 is ENHRY and CDR2 SYGVKD. The CDR3 extends over 14 amino acids. V was pared by 8 bases and J by 0 bases, with 1 base of the junction left unmatched. CDR3 nucleotide sequence: TGTGCCATCGGACTAGCGGGGAACCAAGAGACCCAGTACTTC. It specifies CAIGLAGNQETQYF.

The J gene is TRBJ2-1, the V gene TRBV2; D gene ambiguous. The CDR3 spans 13 residues. V was trimmed by 1 base and J by 10 bases, leaving 11 bases between them. Germline V gene lookup returns CDR1 SNHLY and CDR2 FYNNEI. The DNA for the CDR3 is TGTGCCAGCAGTGAAGAGATTAGGAAGGAGCAGTTCTTC. Protein product: CASSEEIRKEQFF.

The V gene is TRBV5-1, the J gene TRBJ1-1; possible D gene TRBD1, 6 bases. The CDR3 runs 18 residues. Germline lookup yields CDR1 SGHRS and CDR2 YFSETQ. V lost 2 bases to trimming and J lost 5 bases, with 25 bases between them. CDR3 bases: TGCGCCAGCAGCTTCAGGGGAACGACATCCCCAGGGCGGACTGAAGCTTTCTTT. Its translation is CASSFRGTTSPGRTEAFF.

V usage is TRBV20-1 and J usage is TRBJ2-1, with D possibly TRBD2 on 6 matching bases. Trimming cost V 0 bases and J 0 bases, with 15 bases left between them. The CDR3 is 17 residues long. In germline, CDR1 is DFQATT, CDR2 SNEGSKA (reference sequence). The CDR3 bases are TGCAGTGCTAGAGATGTGGGTAGCGGATACTCCTACAATGAGCAGTTCTTC. Protein sequence: CSARDVGSGYSYNEQFF.

The chain combines TRBV9 with TRBJ2-2; TRBD2 matches 15 bases. This CDR3 is built from 20 residues. CDR1 and CDR2 (germline): SGDLS, YYNGEE. With V trimmed by 3 bases and J by 2 bases, 11 bases remained unmatched. The CDR3 DNA reads as TGTGCCAGCAGCGCCCGAGGGGGACTAGCGGGGGGCGTTAACACCGGGGAGCTGTTTTTT. Its translation: CASSARGGLAGGVNTGELFF.

The gene calls are TRBV20-1 and TRBJ1-1; 8 bases line up with TRBD1. Germline loops: CDR1 DFQATT, CDR2 SNEGSKA (reference sequence). Germline trimming cut 5 bases from V and 5 bases from J; bases unmatched to any gene: 7. The CDR3 has 13 amino acids. DNA of the CDR3: TGCAGTGCTGTGCAGGGGGCGCGGACTGAAGCTTTCTTT. This translates into CSAVQGARTEAFF.

This chain joins TRBV29-1 and TRBJ1-1; 7 nucleotides line up with TRBD1. CDR3 size: 12 residues. J gave up 11 bases and V 1 base, and 7 bases lay outside the gene matches. Germline V gene data show CDR1 as SQVTM and CDR2 as ANQGSEA. The DNA of the CDR3 is TGCAGCGTTGAAGGGGACAGTCTAGGCGCTTTCTTT. It specifies CSVEGDSLGAFF.

V gene TRBV29-1 combines with J gene TRBJ1-1, with TRBD1 identical over 9 bases. CDR3 length: 15 amino acids. Germline V CDR1 and CDR2: SQVTM, ANQGSEA. With 6 bases clipped from V and 5 bases from J, the junction kept 13 bases outside the gene matches. The CDR3, as DNA: TGCAGCGTCCCCGTTTTCACCGACAGGGGGACTGAAGCTTTCTTT. This translates into CSVPVFTDRGTEAFF.

DNA of the CDR3: TGCAGCGTTGGTTTGAGGACAGGGTCCTACGAGCAGTACTTC. This sequence encodes CSVGLRTGSYEQYF. The rearrangement links TRBV29-1 to TRBJ2-7; 8 nucleotides line up with TRBD1. Germline V gene data show CDR1 as SQVTM and CDR2 as ANQGSEA. The CDR3 sequence is 14 residues long. The junction had 6 bases not matched to a gene; V was cut back by 4 bases and J by 1 base.